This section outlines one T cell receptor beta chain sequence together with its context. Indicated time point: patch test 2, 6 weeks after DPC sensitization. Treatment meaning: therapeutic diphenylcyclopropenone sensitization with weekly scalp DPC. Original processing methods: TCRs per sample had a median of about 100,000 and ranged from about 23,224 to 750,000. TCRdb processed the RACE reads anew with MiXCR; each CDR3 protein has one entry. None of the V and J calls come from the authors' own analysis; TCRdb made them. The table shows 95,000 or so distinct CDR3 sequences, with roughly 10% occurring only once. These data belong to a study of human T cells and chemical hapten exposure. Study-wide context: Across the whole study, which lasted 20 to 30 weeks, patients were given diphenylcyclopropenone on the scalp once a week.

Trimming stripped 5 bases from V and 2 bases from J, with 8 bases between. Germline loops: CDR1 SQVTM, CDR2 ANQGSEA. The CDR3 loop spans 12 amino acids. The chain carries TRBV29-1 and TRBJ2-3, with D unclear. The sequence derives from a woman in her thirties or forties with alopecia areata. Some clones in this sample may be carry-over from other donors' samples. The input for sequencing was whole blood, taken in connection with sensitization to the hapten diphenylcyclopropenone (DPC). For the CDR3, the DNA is TGCAGCGTTCTCTCTACCACAGATACGCAGTATTTT. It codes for CSVLSTTDTQYF.